The count of the clone carrying this TCR beta chain is one. What it binds is unknown. Data came from immunoSEQ multiplex PCR; TCRdb stores just in-frame clones and leaves some out. Of around 500,000 clones listed, nearly 90% are singletons. The data belong to a study of Ad26.COV2.S vaccination and SARS-CoV-2 variants. Study details: Donor allocation was to the COV1001 Ad26.COV2.S trial arm. Donor got 5x10^10 or 1x10^11 viral particles of Ad26.COV2.S.

The V end lost 11 bases, the J end lost 3 bases, and 10 bases lay between the germline ends. The CDR3 is 11 amino acids. The germline gives CDR1 MNHEY, CDR2 SMNVEV (reference sequence). Study-wide results and caveats: The breadth of spike-specific CD8+ and CD4+ T cell responses after vaccination was reportedly substantial.

Documented treatment: about 20 received Ad26.COV2.S at low or high dose, single or two shots; 5 received placebo; per-sample allocation not given. The investigators took samples on day 63 after the first vaccine or placebo injection. The donor's status was that of an adult aged 18-55 years in Boston. The clonotype comes from a person aged 18-60 years who received the Ad26.COV2.S COVID-19 vaccine or a placebo. This chain links TRBV27 with TRBJ1-2; D possibly corresponds to TRBD1 (5 bases). The sequenced sample was peripheral blood, obtained in a trial of Ad26.COV2.S vaccine versus placebo. CDR3 loop: CAVGTYYGYTF. In DNA form, the CDR3 reads TGTGCCGTAGGGACCTACTATGGCTACACCTTC.